The T cell receptor beta chain described here comes from a study of CD8+ T cells in alopecia areata. Overall study context: For the treated group, dosing was oral tofacitinib at 5 to 10 mg twice daily. Severity scoring for treated patients was based on the percentage of affected scalp area. Overall study findings and caveats: An increase in clonality over normal scalp was evident in lesional scalp, especially alopecia totalis/universalis.

Sample treatment: oral pan-JAK inhibitor, 5-10 mg twice daily. The CDR3 spans 16 residues. Germline V gives CDR1 SGDLS, CDR2 YYNGEE. Trimming took 3 bases from V and 3 from J, leaving 18 bases between them. Points on this clone: What it binds is unknown.

Sequencing templates came from extracted RNA that was reverse transcribed into cDNA. Produced via immunoSEQ multiplex PCR; TCRdb's table is partial and in-frame only. The sample includes over 85,000 clones, roughly three fifths of them seen just once. The V gene is TRBV9, the J gene TRBJ2-5; possible D gene TRBD1, 5 bases. Sequences were derived from CD8+ T cells sorted from blood, sampled at week 4, from a patient treated with tofacitinib. The sequence derives from a human donor with alopecia areata. The CDR3 here is CASSEGATKTKETQYF. The CDR3 region has the DNA TGTGCCAGCAGCGAAGGGGCAACGAAGACGAAAGAGACCCAGTACTTC.